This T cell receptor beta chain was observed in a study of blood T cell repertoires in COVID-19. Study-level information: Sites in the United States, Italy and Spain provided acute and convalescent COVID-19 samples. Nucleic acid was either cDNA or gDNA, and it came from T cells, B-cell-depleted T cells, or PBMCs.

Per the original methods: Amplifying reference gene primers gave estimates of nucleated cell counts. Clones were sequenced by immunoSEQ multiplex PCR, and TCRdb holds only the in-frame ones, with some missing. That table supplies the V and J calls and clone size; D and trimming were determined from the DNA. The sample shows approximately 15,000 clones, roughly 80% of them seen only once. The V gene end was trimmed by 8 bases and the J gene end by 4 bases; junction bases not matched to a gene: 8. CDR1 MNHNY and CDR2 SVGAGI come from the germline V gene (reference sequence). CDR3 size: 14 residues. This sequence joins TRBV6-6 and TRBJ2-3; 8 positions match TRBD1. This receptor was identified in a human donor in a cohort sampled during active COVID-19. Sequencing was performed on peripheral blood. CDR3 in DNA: TGTGCCAGCCACCCAGGACAGGGCTCAGATACGCAGTATTTT. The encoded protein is CASHPGQGSDTQYF.